The clone carrying this T cell receptor (beta chain) was counted many times. The antigen is undetermined. The data are from a study of T cell responses to AZD1222 COVID-19 vaccine. Study outcomes and limitations: Females made up more of the donors, who were largely white British, and clonal diversity may have come out too low. Variant regions that are unmutated are reportedly the target of nearly half of spike-specific TCRs.

CDR3 length: 14 residues. Trimming took 5 bases from V and 3 from J; bases not matched to a gene: 4. CDR1 is SGHAT and CDR2 is FQNNGV in the germline V gene. TCRdb's copy holds only in-frame clones and misses some; the assay was immunoSEQ multiplex PCR. Of 65,000 to 100,000 clones listed, almost 90% are singletons. The sequencing here drew on peripheral blood, taken 28 days after the second AZD1222 dose. The receptor's source is an adult who received the AZD1222 COVID-19 vaccine. This chain connects TRBV11-2 to TRBJ2-7; TRBD2 aligns across 10 bases. The CDR3 DNA is TGTGCCAGCAGCGGTATAGCGGGAGGCTACGAGCAGTACTTC. Translation gives CASSGIAGGYEQYF.